Shown below are 22 T cell receptor beta chains from a single sample sequenced in a study of Ad26.COV2.S vaccination and SARS-CoV-2 variants. Assay: immunoSEQ multiplex PCR; the TCRdb copy retains only in-frame clones and omits some. The data contain 300,000 to 400,000 clones, approximately 90% of them singletons. Treatment defined: approximately 18 received Ad26.COV2.S at low or high dose, single or two shots; roughly 5 received placebo; per-sample allocation not given. Sampling happened 63 days after the first vaccine or placebo injection. Sample: peripheral blood, taken in a trial of Ad26.COV2.S vaccine versus placebo. The receptors originated from a person between 18 and 65 years old who received the Ad26.COV2.S COVID-19 vaccine or a placebo.

The genes are TRBV27 and TRBJ2-2; 8 nucleotides line up with TRBD2. The junction had 9 bases not matched to a gene; V was cut back by 5 bases and J by 4 bases. The CDR3 runs 16 residues. Germline V gives CDR1 MNHEY, CDR2 SMNVEV (reference sequence). The CDR3 protein is CASSPSGRAGTGELFF. CDR3 bases: TGTGCCAGCAGTCCGTCCGGGAGGGCCGGCACCGGGGAGCTGTTTTTT.

The chain carries TRBV6-6 and TRBJ1-3; no clear D. Germline CDR1 reads MNHNY; CDR2 reads SVGAGI (reference sequence). Trimming took off 2 bases at V and 0 bases at J, with 11 bases between the two ends. The CDR3 spans 16 residues. CDR3 sequence reads: CASSYGDGISGNTIYF. The CDR3 DNA sequence: TGTGCCAGCAGTTACGGCGACGGAATCTCTGGAAACACCATATATTTT.

The chain links TRBV29-1 to TRBJ1-1; D unresolved. The CDR3 length is 13 residues. Germline lookup yields CDR1 SQVTM and CDR2 ANQGSEA. The germline V and J ends were trimmed by 6 bases and 0 bases, with 11 bases remaining between them. The CDR3 DNA is TGCAGCGTAAAGGGCGGAATGAACACTGAAGCTTTCTTT. Protein: CSVKGGMNTEAFF. Based on the CDR3 plus reference TRBV29-1 and TRBJ1-1, the full variable domain is SAVISQKPSRDICQRGTSLTIQCQVDSQVTMMFWYRQQPGQSLTLIATANQGSEATYESGFVIDKFPISRPNLTFSTLTVSNMSPEDSSIYLCSVKGGMNTEAFFGQGTRLTVV.

The J gene is TRBJ1-1, the V gene TRBV27, with unresolved D. The CDR3 extends over 11 amino acids. Germline V gives CDR1 MNHEY, CDR2 SMNVEV (reference sequence). The V and J ends lost 0 bases and 7 bases respectively, with 3 bases between them. The CDR3 sequence is CASSLSGEAFF. The CDR3 DNA reads as TGTGCCAGCAGTTTATCGGGTGAAGCTTTCTTT.

This clone is a singleton in its sample. This chain links TRBV18 with TRBJ1-1, with 9 bases aligning to TRBD1. This CDR3 region has 16 residues. Germline V lookup: CDR1 KGHSH, CDR2 LQKENI. Unmatched junction bases numbered 8, after V lost 5 bases and J lost 1 base. The CDR3 bases are TGTGCCAGCTCAACTAAACAGGGGGCGAGGAACACTGAAGCTTTCTTT. Translated: CASSTKQGARNTEAFF.

Only one count was recorded for this clone. The CDR3 reads CASSLEPYNYGYTF. The CDR3 DNA follows: TGCGCCAGCAGCTTGGAGCCGTATAACTATGGCTACACCTTC. The genes are TRBV5-1 and TRBJ1-2; no reliable D call. The CDR3 contains 14 residues. Germline CDR1 SGHRS, CDR2 YFSETQ. Trimming took 0 bases from V and 1 from J, leaving 7 bases between them.

The CDR3 nucleotides read TGTGCCAGCACCAGGAGGCAGCCCCAGCATTTT. This codes for CASTRRQPQHF. The chain uses TRBV27 and TRBJ1-5; the D is unclear. V dropped 7 bases and J dropped 7 bases, with 8 bases sitting between them. CDR1 is MNHEY, CDR2 SMNVEV, per germline (reference sequence). This CDR3 has 11 residues.

This sequence joins TRBV28 and TRBJ2-7; D is unresolved. This CDR3 region has 14 residues. Germline V CDR1 and CDR2: MDHEN, SYDVKM. Trimming took off 3 bases at V and 3 bases at J, with 12 bases between the two ends. CDR3 coding DNA: TGTGCCAGCAGTTTCCAAGCGCTGGGCTACGAGCAGTACTTC. It is translated as CASSFQALGYEQYF. The variable domain in full, with the rest retrieved from reference TRBV28 and TRBJ2-7, is DVKVTQSSRYLVKRTGEKVFLECVQDMDHENMFWYRQDPGLGLRLIYFSYDVKMKEKGDIPEGYSVSREKKERFSLILESASTNQTSMYLCASSFQALGYEQYFGPGTRLTVT.

This chain connects TRBV19 to TRBJ2-3; maybe TRBD2 (7 bases). V lost 3 bases to trimming and J lost 5 bases, with 15 bases between them. The CDR3 loop spans 15 amino acids. Per the germline V gene, CDR1 is LNHDA and CDR2 is SQIVND (reference sequence). CDR3 region: CASSMESGEGDTQYF. The CDR3 DNA reads as TGTGCCAGTAGTATGGAATCAGGGGAGGGAGATACGCAGTATTTT.

The chain couples TRBV6-6 to TRBJ1-1; D uncertain. Germline CDR1 reads MNHNY; CDR2 reads SVGAGI (reference sequence). There are 15 residues in the CDR3. The V gene lost 6 bases and the J gene lost 4 bases, with 18 bases spanning the gap. The DNA of the CDR3 is TGTGCCAGCAGCCCCACACGCCCGAAGGGCACTGAAGCTTTCTTT. Translating gives CASSPTRPKGTEAFF.

V usage is TRBV5-8 and J usage is TRBJ2-5; a weak D match, TRBD1 (5 bases). Trimming removed 0 bases from V and 3 bases from J, with 9 bases in between. Germline values: CDR1 SGHTS, CDR2 YDEGEE. This CDR3 has 14 residues. CDR3 bases: TGTGCCAGCAGCTTGGGACAGTGGGAAGAGACCCAGTACTTC. Translated, it gives CASSLGQWEETQYF. Using reference TRBV5-8 and TRBJ2-5 for the parts outside the CDR3, the full variable domain is EAGVTQSPTHLIKTRGQQATLRCSPISGHTSVYWYQQALGLGLQFLLWYDEGEERNRGNFPPRFSGRQFPNYSSELNVNALELEDSALYLCASSLGQWEETQYFGPGTRLLVL.

The J gene is TRBJ1-4, the V gene TRBV7-9; 7 bases are shared with TRBD1. The J segment lost 7 bases and the V segment lost 5 bases, leaving 10 bases of the junction unmatched. The CDR3 contains 15 residues. Germline loops: CDR1 SEHNR, CDR2 FQNEAQ (reference sequence). In DNA, the CDR3 is TGTGCCAGCAGCAATTCCCACCGGGACAGTGAAAAACTGTTTTTT. Translated, it gives CASSNSHRDSEKLFF.

This clone was picked up one time. V and J are TRBV4-1 and TRBJ1-2; D not resolved. V lost 0 bases and J 4 bases, leaving 9 bases between the germline ends. Germline V gives CDR1 MGHRA, CDR2 YSYEKL. This CDR3 has 14 amino acids. DNA of the CDR3: TGCGCCAGCAGCCAAGACGAAACAGCCTATGGCTACACCTTC. Its protein product is CASSQDETAYGYTF.

V usage is TRBV24-1 and J usage is TRBJ1-2; TRBD1 matches at 7 bases. This CDR3 comprises 13 residues. The germline V gene encodes CDR1 KGHDR and CDR2 SFDVKD. The trim removed 1 base at V and 7 bases at J, leaving 2 bases unmatched. CDR3 in DNA: TGTGCCACCAGTGATTTTAACAGGGGTGGCTACACCTTC. It is translated as CATSDFNRGGYTF.

The chain has TRBV29-1 and TRBJ2-2; 11 nucleotides align to TRBD2. Germline CDR1 SQVTM, CDR2 ANQGSEA. This CDR3 spans 14 amino acids. The junction had 4 bases not matched to a gene; V was cut back by 6 bases and J by 4 bases. CDR3 nucleotides: TGCAGCGTAGCTAGCGGGGGGCTCACCGGGGAGCTGTTTTTT. Protein sequence: CSVASGGLTGELFF.

The chain joins TRBV9 to TRBJ1-2; possibly TRBD1 for D (6 bases). CDR1 is SGDLS and CDR2 is YYNGEE in the germline V gene. V lost 0 bases and J 1 base, leaving 10 bases between the germline ends. There are 15 residues in the CDR3. CDR3 protein: CASSVEGEGNYGYTF. In DNA form, the CDR3 reads TGTGCCAGCAGCGTAGAGGGGGAGGGTAACTATGGCTACACCTTC.

The chain links TRBV6-4 to TRBJ2-3; D unclear. Germline CDR1 MRHNA, CDR2 SNTAGT. The CDR3 spans 13 residues. Trimming stripped 4 bases from V and 1 base from J, with 6 bases between. The CDR3 is CASSVEGTDTQYF. Here the CDR3 DNA reads TGTGCCAGCAGTGTTGAGGGCACAGATACGCAGTATTTT.

The chain joins TRBV29-1 to TRBJ2-3, with 9 nucleotides matching TRBD1. Losses at the gene ends were 5 bases for V and 0 bases for J; bases not matched to a gene: 3. Germline V CDR1 and CDR2: SQVTM, ANQGSEA. The CDR3 length is 14 residues. CDR3 amino acids: CSVSGTGSTDTQYF. The CDR3 DNA sequence: TGCAGCGTTTCCGGGACAGGGAGCACAGATACGCAGTATTTT.

This clone was seen just once. The CDR3 DNA is TGTGCCAGCTCACCATCAGGACAGAACACTGAAGCTTTCTTT. Amino acid sequence: CASSPSGQNTEAFF. This chain links TRBV18 with TRBJ1-1; maybe TRBD1 (5 bases). CDR3 length: 14 residues. Per the germline V gene, CDR1 is KGHSH and CDR2 is LQKENI. V gave up 2 bases and J gave up 1 base, with 8 bases separating them.

The chain employs TRBV6-1 and TRBJ2-5, with 9 nucleotides matching TRBD2. Trimming took 3 bases from V and 11 from J; bases not matched to a gene: 13. CDR1 and CDR2 from the germline V gene are MNHNS and SASEGT. The CDR3 totals 15 residues. The CDR3: CASSDELVAGVNQYF. The CDR3 nucleotides read TGTGCCAGCAGTGACGAACTAGTAGCGGGAGTAAATCAGTACTTC.

The chain combines TRBV7-9 with TRBJ1-2; D may be TRBD1 (5 bases). The CDR3 consists of 15 residues. Per germline, CDR1 SEHNR and CDR2 FQNEAQ (reference sequence). V was clipped by 2 bases and J by 3 bases, with 13 bases between them. The CDR3 region is CASSLSAGRHYGYTF. CDR3 nucleotides: TGTGCCAGCAGCTTATCGGCAGGGAGACACTATGGCTACACCTTC. Complete variable domain (other parts from reference TRBV7-9 and TRBJ1-2): DTGVSQNPRHKITKRGQNVTFRCDPISEHNRLYWYRQTLGQGPEFLTYFQNEAQLEKSRLLSDRFSAERPKGSFSTLEIQRTEQGDSAMYLCASSLSAGRHYGYTFGSGTRLTVV.

V and J are TRBV7-9 and TRBJ1-1; D ambiguous. CDR1 and CDR2 from the germline V gene are SEHNR and FQNEAQ (reference sequence). The CDR3 is made up of 13 amino acids. Trimming pared 0 bases from V and 9 bases from J, leaving 11 bases between. For the CDR3, the DNA is TGTGCCAGCAGCTTAGCGGAGGGATTCAAAGCTTTCTTT. Translating it yields CASSLAEGFKAFF.